These 12 T cell receptor beta chains came from one sample sequenced in a study of T cell repertoires in cytomegalovirus infection. TCRdb reprocessed the reads with MiXCR, giving one entry per CDR3 protein. The data hold some 38,000 distinct CDR3 sequences, with 52% observed a single time. These TCRs are of unknown antigen specificity. Sequenced here: CD8+ T cells from cultured PBMCs, sampled from culture after CMV antigen stimulation. The receptors were gathered from a human donor in good health (CMV status not recorded). Some clones in this sample may be carry-over from other donors' samples.

This clonotype has just a few counts. The V call is TRBV4-1, the J call TRBJ1-1; D not certain. CDR1 and CDR2 (germline): MGHRA, YSYEKL. This CDR3 spans 14 amino acids. The V and J ends lost 4 bases and 0 bases respectively, with 9 bases between them. CDR3 in DNA: TGCGCCAGCAGCCCAGCATCCATGAACACTGAAGCTTTCTTT. Translating gives CASSPASMNTEAFF.

Turning to this clonotype: Sequence at one end of the junction differs from germline and may be a read error. The chain couples TRBV7-6 to TRBJ2-1; 7 nucleotides align to TRBD2. Germline V gene data show CDR1 as SGHVS and CDR2 as FNYEAQ. The CDR3 is 15 residues long. DNA of the CDR3: TGTGCCAGCAGCGCCTCCGGGGGGAACTACAATGAGCAGTTGTTC. Its translation is CASSASGGNYNEQLF.

V is TRBV19 and J is TRBJ2-1; D gene uncertain. Trimming left V 3 bases short and J 0 bases short, with 9 bases between. Germline values: CDR1 LNHDA, CDR2 SQIVND (reference sequence). The CDR3 extends over 15 amino acids. CDR3: CASSILDSSYNEQFF. The DNA for the CDR3 is TGTGCCAGTAGTATTCTGGATAGCTCCTACAATGAGCAGTTCTTC.

This rearrangement joins TRBV27 to TRBJ2-3; TRBD2 matches at 11 bases. There are 17 residues in the CDR3. CDR1 MNHEY and CDR2 SMNVEV come from the germline V gene (reference sequence). The V segment lost 4 bases and the J segment 4 bases; nucleotides outside the gene matches: 10. The DNA of the CDR3 is TGTGCCAGCAGTTCGCGACTAGCGGGGCCGCAGGCAGATACGCAGTATTTT. Amino acid sequence: CASSSRLAGPQADTQYF.

J is TRBJ1-1 and V is TRBV5-4, with 11 bases lining up with TRBD1. CDR1 is SGHNT and CDR2 is YYREEE in the germline V gene (reference sequence). V lost 4 bases and J lost 0; bases outside the gene matches: 11. This CDR3 has 18 amino acids. CDR3 sequence: CASSLGGQGVALNTEAFF. The DNA of the CDR3 is TGTGCCAGCAGCCTAGGGGGACAGGGGGTAGCCCTGAACACTGAAGCTTTCTTT.

This clonotype was picked up a small number of times. The genes are TRBV11-2 and TRBJ1-2; 9 bases match TRBD1. Trimming removed 2 bases from V and 7 bases from J; junction bases left unmatched: 5. The CDR3 has 14 amino acids. Germline CDR1 and CDR2: SGHAT and FQNNGV. The CDR3 here is CASSLTGGASGYTF. The CDR3 DNA follows: TGTGCCAGCAGCTTAACAGGGGGCGCCTCTGGCTACACCTTC. The whole variable domain, filled in from reference TRBV11-2 and TRBJ1-2, reads EAGVAQSPRYKIIEKRQSVAFWCNPISGHATLYWYQQILGQGPKLLIQFQNNGVVDDSQLPKDRFSAERLKGVDSTLKIQPAKLEDSAVYLCASSLTGGASGYTFGSGTRLTVV.

V and J are TRBV15 and TRBJ1-5; 7 bases match TRBD1. The CDR3 spans 16 residues. The trim removed 5 bases at V and 2 bases at J, leaving 9 bases unmatched. Germline V lookup: CDR1 LNHNV, CDR2 YYDKDF (reference sequence). CDR3 loop: CATSVRQGVGNQPQHF. The CDR3 DNA reads as TGTGCCACCAGCGTACGACAGGGTGTCGGCAATCAGCCCCAGCATTTT.

V and J are TRBV19 and TRBJ2-7, with 10 bases fitting TRBD1. CDR1 is LNHDA, CDR2 SQIVND, per germline (reference sequence). The CDR3 extends over 15 amino acids. The V segment lost 3 bases and the J segment 5 bases; nucleotides outside the gene matches: 7. The CDR3 here is CASSMRDRGFNEQYF. Here the CDR3 DNA reads TGTGCCAGTAGTATGCGGGACAGGGGTTTCAACGAGCAGTACTTC.

The chain employs TRBV11-2 and TRBJ2-3, with 13 bases lining up with TRBD2. The CDR3 has 19 residues. CDR1 is SGHAT and CDR2 is FQNNGV in the germline V gene. With V trimmed by 5 bases and J by 0 bases, 11 bases remained unmatched. For the CDR3, the DNA is TGTGCCAGCAGCCGCCGGACTAGCGGGGGCTATGCTAGCACAGATACGCAGTATTTT. As protein: CASSRRTSGGYASTDTQYF.

The chain uses TRBV20-1 and TRBJ2-1; perhaps TRBD2 as D (6 bases). Trimming took off 8 bases at V and 3 bases at J, with 17 bases between the two ends. This CDR3 is 14 amino acids long. The germline V gene encodes CDR1 DFQATT and CDR2 SNEGSKA (reference sequence). The CDR3, as DNA: TGCAGTCCTAAGAGCGGGCTCGGCTACAATGAGCAGTTCTTC. Translating gives CSPKSGLGYNEQFF.

This clonotype was recorded only once. CDR3 residues: CASSIRERNQPQHF. CDR3 nucleotide sequence: TGTGCCAGTAGTATCAGGGAACGCAATCAGCCCCAGCATTTT. The chain recombines TRBV19 with TRBJ1-5; maybe TRBD1 (5 bases). The ends were cut back, 3 bases at V and 2 bases at J, with 8 bases in the middle. The germline gives CDR1 LNHDA, CDR2 SQIVND (reference sequence). This CDR3 spans 14 amino acids.

J is TRBJ2-7 and V is TRBV27, with 8 bases identical to TRBD2. The germline V gene encodes CDR1 MNHEY and CDR2 SMNVEV (reference sequence). This CDR3 contains 16 residues. With 5 bases clipped from V and 5 bases from J, the junction kept 14 bases outside the gene matches. As DNA, the CDR3 is TGTGCCAGCAGTCTCAAGGGCCGGGGGGGGCTCCACGAGCAGTACTTC. Protein sequence: CASSLKGRGGLHEQYF.